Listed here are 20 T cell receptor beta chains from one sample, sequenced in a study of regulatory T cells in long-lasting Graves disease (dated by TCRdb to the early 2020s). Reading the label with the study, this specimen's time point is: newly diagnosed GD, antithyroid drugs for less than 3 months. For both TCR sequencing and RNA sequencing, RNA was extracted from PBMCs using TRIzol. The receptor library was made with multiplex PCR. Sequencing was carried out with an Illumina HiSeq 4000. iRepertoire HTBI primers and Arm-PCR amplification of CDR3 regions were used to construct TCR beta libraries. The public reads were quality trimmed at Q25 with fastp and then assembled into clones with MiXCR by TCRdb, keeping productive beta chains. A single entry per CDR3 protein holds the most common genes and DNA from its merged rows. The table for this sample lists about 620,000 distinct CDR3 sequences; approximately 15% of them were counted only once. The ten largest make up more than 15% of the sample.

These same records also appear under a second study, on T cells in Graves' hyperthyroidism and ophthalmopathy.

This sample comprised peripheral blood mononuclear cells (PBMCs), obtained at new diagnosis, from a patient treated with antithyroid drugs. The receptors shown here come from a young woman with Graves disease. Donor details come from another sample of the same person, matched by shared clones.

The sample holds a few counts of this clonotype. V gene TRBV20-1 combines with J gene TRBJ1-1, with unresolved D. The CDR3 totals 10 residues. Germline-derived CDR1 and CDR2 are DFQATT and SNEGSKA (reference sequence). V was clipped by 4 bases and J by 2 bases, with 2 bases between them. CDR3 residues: CSAINTEAFF. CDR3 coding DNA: TGCAGTGCTATAAACACTGAAGCTTTCTTT.

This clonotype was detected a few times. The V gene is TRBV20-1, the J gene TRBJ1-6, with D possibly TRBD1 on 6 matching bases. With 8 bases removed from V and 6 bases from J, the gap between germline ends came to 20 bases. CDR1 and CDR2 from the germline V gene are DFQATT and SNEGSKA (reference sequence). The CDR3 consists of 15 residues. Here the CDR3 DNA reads TGCAGTTCTCACCCCGGGGGCGCCGTTAATTCACCCCTCCACTTT. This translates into CSSHPGGAVNSPLHF.

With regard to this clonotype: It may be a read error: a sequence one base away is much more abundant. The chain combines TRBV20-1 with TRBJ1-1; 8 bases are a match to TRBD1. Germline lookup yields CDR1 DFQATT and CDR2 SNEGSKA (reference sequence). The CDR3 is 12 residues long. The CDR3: CSAVDRGAEAVF. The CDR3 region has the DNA TGCAGTGCTGTCGACAGGGGCGCTGAAGCTGTCTTT.

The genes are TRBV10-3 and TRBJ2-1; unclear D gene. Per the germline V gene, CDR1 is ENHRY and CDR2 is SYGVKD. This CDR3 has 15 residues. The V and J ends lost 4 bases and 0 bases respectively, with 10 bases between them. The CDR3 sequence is CAISGQESSYNEQFF. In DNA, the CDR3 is TGTGCCATCAGTGGCCAGGAAAGCTCCTACAATGAGCAGTTCTTC.

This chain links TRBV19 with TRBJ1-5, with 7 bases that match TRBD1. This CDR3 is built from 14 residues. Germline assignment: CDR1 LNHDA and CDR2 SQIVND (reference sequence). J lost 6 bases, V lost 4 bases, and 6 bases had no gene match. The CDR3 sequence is CASSTQGGSQPQHF. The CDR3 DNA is TGTGCCAGTAGTACCCAGGGGGGAAGTCAGCCCCAGCATTTT. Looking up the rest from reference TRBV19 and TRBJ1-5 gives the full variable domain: DGGITQSPKYLFRKEGQNVTLSCEQNLNHDAMYWYRQDPGQGLRLIYYSQIVNDFQKGDIAEGYSVSREKKESFPLTVTSAQKNPTAFYLCASSTQGGSQPQHFGDGTRLSIL.

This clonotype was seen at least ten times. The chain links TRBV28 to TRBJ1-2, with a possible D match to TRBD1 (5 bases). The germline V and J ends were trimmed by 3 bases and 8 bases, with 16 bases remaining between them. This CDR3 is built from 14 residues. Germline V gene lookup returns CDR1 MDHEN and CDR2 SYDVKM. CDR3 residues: CASSFLGTLLGYTF. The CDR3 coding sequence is TGTGCCAGCAGTTTCCTCGGGACCCTCCTGGGCTACACCTTC.

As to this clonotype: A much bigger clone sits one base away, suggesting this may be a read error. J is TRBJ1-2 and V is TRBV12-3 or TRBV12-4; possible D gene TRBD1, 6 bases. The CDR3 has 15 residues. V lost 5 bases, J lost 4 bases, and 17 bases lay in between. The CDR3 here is CASSHPGHGAYGYTF. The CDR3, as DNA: TGTGCCAGCAGTCACCCGGGACATGGAGCCTATGGCTACACCTTC.

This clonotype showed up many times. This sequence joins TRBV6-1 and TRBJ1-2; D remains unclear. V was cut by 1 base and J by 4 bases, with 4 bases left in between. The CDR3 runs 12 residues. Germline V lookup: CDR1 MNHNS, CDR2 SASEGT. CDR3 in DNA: TGTGCCAGCAGTGAAGTTATCTATGGCTACACCTTC. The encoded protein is CASSEVIYGYTF.

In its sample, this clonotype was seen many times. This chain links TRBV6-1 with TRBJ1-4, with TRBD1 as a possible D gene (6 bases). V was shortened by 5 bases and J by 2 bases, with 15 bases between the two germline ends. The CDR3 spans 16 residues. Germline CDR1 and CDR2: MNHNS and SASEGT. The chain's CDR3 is CASSRESRGTNEKLFF. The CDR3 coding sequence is TGTGCCAGCAGTCGGGAATCCAGGGGCACTAATGAAAAACTGTTTTTT.

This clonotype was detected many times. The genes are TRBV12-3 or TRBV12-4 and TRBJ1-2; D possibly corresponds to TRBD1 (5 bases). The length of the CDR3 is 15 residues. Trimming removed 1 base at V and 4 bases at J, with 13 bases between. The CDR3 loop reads CASSLGGLILYGYTF. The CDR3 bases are TGTGCCAGCAGTTTAGGGGGACTAATTCTCTATGGCTACACCTTC.

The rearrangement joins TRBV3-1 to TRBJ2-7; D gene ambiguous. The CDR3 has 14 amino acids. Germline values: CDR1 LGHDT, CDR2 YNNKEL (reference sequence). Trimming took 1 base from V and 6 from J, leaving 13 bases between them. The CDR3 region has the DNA TGTGCCAGCAGCCAAGCGGGTGCTGCGCCCGAGCAGTACTTC. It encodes CASSQAGAAPEQYF.

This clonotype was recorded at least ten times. The CDR3 region has the DNA TGTGCCAGCAGTTATGTCAGGGACGCCTACGAGCAGTACTTC. Its protein is CASSYVRDAYEQYF. The chain uses TRBV6-5 and TRBJ2-7; possibly TRBD1 or TRBD2 for D (5 bases each). V was trimmed by 3 bases and J by 2 bases, leaving 11 bases between them. Per germline, CDR1 MNHEY and CDR2 SVGAGI. The CDR3 totals 14 residues.

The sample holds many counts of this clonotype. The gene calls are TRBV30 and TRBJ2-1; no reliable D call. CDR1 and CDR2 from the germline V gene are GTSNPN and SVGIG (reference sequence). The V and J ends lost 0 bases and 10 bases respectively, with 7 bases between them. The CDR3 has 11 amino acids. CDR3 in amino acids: CAWSVLWEQFF. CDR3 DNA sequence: TGTGCCTGGAGTGTTCTCTGGGAGCAGTTCTTC.

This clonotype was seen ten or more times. The CDR3 bases are TGTGCCAGCTTTCGGTCCGAGGCGGATAGCACAGATACGCAGTATTTT. This gives the protein CASFRSEADSTDTQYF. The chain recombines TRBV2 with TRBJ2-3, with D hard to call. CDR1 is SNHLY and CDR2 is FYNNEI in the germline V gene. V lost 8 bases and J 0 bases, leaving 18 bases between the germline ends. CDR3 length equals 16 residues.

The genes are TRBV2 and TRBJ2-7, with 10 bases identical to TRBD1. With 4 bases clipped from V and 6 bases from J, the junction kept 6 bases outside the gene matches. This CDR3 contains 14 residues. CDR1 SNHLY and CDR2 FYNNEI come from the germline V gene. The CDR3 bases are TGTGCCAGCAGTGCGGGACAGGGGACCTCCGAGCAGTACTTC. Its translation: CASSAGQGTSEQYF.

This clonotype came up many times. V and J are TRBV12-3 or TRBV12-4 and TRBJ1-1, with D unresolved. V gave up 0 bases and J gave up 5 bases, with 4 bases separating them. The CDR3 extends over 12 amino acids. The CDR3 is CASSLARTEAFF. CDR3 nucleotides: TGTGCCAGCAGTTTAGCGCGGACTGAAGCTTTCTTT.

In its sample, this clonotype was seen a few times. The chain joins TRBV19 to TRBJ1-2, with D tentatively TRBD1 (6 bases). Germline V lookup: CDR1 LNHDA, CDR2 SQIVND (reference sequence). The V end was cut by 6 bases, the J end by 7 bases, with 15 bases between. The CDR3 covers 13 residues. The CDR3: CASSPGQTGGYTF. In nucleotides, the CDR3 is TGTGCCAGTAGCCCGGGACAAACGGGTGGCTACACCTTC.

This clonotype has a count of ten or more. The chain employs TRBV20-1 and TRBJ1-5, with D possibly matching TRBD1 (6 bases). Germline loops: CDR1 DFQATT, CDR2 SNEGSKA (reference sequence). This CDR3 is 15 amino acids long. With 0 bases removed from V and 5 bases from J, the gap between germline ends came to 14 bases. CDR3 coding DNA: TGCAGTGCTAGAGATTTGGGACGGACAGATCAGCCCCAGCATTTT. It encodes CSARDLGRTDQPQHF.

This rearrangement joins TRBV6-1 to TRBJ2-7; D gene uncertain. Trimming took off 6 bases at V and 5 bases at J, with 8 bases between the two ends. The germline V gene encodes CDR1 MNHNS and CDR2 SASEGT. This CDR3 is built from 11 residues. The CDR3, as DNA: TGTGCCAGCAGGAGAATCGACGAGCAGTACTTC. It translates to CASRRIDEQYF.

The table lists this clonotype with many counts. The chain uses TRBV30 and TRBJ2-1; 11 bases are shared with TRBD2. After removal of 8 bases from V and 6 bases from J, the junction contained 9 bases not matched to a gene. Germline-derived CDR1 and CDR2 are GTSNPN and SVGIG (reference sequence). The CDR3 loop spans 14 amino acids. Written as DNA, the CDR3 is TGTGCCCGAACCCTAGCGGGAGGCTTCAATGAGCAGTTCTTC. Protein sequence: CARTLAGGFNEQFF.